The rows below give T cell receptor beta chains drawn from one sample of a study of T-cell reconstitution after alpha-beta-depleted transplantation in children. TCRdb re-called the PCR reads through MiXCR, storing one row per CDR3 protein. This sample has nearly 200,000 distinct CDR3 sequences; roughly 6.5% occur once, and the top ten carry roughly 4.5%. The source material was PBMCs, sampled before TCRalphabeta/CD19-depleted stem cell transplant. The source of these receptors is a girl less than two years old with combined immunodeficiency, due to receive a stem cell transplant. Each CDR3 is given with its conserved first and last residue.

TRBV20-1	TRBJ2-5	CSAREGRTGETQYF
TRBV7-3	TRBJ2-5	CASSLTGGETQYF
TRBV2	TRBJ1-1	CASRDSGGYTEAFF
TRBV7-3	TRBJ2-3	CASQGVISTDTQYF
TRBV5-1	TRBJ2-1	CASSLFVYNEQFF
TRBV20-1	TRBJ2-3	CSVSLAATDTQYF
TRBV5-5	TRBJ2-7	CASSLEPPQVISYEQYF
TRBV4-2	TRBJ2-1	CATYAYNEQFF
TRBV29-1	TRBJ2-2	CSVRDGFTGELFF
TRBV14	TRBJ2-7	CASSQQGRPYEQYF
TRBV6-2/TRBV6-3	TRBJ2-6	CASSNKDRQTLPLSGANVLTF
TRBV5-5	TRBJ2-4	CASSPPHLLAKNIQYF
TRBV5-1	TRBJ1-5	CASSLLGYSNQPQHF
TRBV15	TRBJ2-7	CATSRERGYYEQYF
TRBV2	TRBJ1-2	CASTSKIPEAGGNYGYTF
TRBV4-2	TRBJ2-7	CASSRSRTSGRLGYEQYF
TRBV27	TRBJ1-1	CASSPYIGEDNTEAFF
TRBV20-1	TRBJ2-3	CSASGLAGTDTQYF
TRBV7-2	TRBJ2-1	CASSPSPTSGGRPYNEQFF
TRBV7-2	TRBJ1-2	CASSLGQKLANYGYTF
TRBV18	TRBJ2-1	CASSSGSLNEQFF
TRBV28	TRBJ2-7	CASSFRREWHEQYF
TRBV7-2	TRBJ1-1	CASSLMGVGTEAFF
TRBV12-3/TRBV12-4	TRBJ2-7	CASCRTGRDRGPPYEQYF
TRBV29-1	TRBJ1-1	CSVEAGGNTEAFF
TRBV12-3/TRBV12-4	TRBJ2-5	CASSLRGPLQETQYF
TRBV7-2	TRBJ2-7	CASTDSGGVYEQYF
TRBV28	TRBJ2-7	CASSIPGTDYEQYF
TRBV28	TRBJ2-5	CASSLIRGPQETQYF
TRBV28	TRBJ2-7	CASSVTAREQYF
TRBV4-2	TRBJ1-1	CASSLMDTEAFF
TRBV3-1	TRBJ2-1	CASSQVSLPPPNEQFF
TRBV12-3/TRBV12-4	TRBJ2-1	CASFSTSGSNYEQFF
TRBV28	TRBJ1-2	CASSLTGIGYTF
TRBV4-1	TRBJ2-5	CASSQEPFDIYQETQYF
TRBV5-1	TRBJ2-1	CASSFLTGIDEQFF
TRBV15	TRBJ2-3	CATSRSGLAEWADTQYF
TRBV7-9	TRBJ2-1	CASSSRLGSSYNEQFF
TRBV4-1	TRBJ2-7	CASSPVTGLGDEQYF
TRBV12-3/TRBV12-4	TRBJ2-6	CASSPPRAGANVLTF
TRBV6-2/TRBV6-3	TRBJ2-1	CASRRSASSNYNEQFF
TRBV3-1	TRBJ2-7	CASSQDLLAASGTWEQYF
TRBV7-2	TRBJ2-1	CASSFLAGGLSYNEQFF
TRBV12-3/TRBV12-4	TRBJ2-1	CASSPTGPHNEQFF
TRBV6-2/TRBV6-3	TRBJ2-1	CASSQRGVSYNEQFF
TRBV12-3/TRBV12-4	TRBJ2-7	CACSPGTGRFSSSYEQYF
TRBV7-9	TRBJ2-1	CASSLSEQFF
TRBV29-1	TRBJ2-1	CSVGHLGRIFNEQFF
TRBV2	TRBJ2-1	CASCLMLAGVIPWFEQFF
TRBV9	TRBJ2-7	CASSPALGYEQYF
TRBV28	TRBJ2-1	CASSSGTEYNEQFF
TRBV21-1	TRBJ2-1	CASSKGPRESGSHFF
TRBV27	TRBJ2-1	CASSLGPLSYNEQFF
TRBV5-1	TRBJ2-1	CASSSLDSSGYNEQFF
TRBV7-2	TRBJ2-7	CASSLESGQGYEQYF